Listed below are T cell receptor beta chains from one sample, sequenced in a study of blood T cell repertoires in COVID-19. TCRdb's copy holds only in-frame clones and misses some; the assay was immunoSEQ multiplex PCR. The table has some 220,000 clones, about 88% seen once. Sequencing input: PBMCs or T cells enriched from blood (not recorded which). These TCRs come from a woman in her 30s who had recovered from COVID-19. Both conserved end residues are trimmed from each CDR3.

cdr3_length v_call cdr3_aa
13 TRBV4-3 ASSQFSPGGEKLF
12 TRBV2 ASSEEGSADTQY
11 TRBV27 ASRPQGPNEQF
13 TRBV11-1 ASSRDRFYNSPLH
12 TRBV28 ASRPGTAGHEQF
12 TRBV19 ASSMRAGQRGYT
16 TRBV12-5 ASGLVRGGESSGNTIY
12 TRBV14 ASSLGLVTDTQY
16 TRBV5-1 ASSSRTSGGANTGELF
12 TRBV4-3 ASSPGQGQDEQY
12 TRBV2 ASSQLAGDNEQF
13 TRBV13 ASSPRDRGKETQY
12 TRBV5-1 ASSSSAGNYGYT
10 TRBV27 ASRGGVTEAF
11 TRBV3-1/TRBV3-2 ASSRQPENIQY
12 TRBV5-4 ASSLVGGQETQY
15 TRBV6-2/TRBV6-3 ASSYYGGERSSYEQY
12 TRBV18 ASSPSGNDSPLH
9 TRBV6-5 ASKRGTEAF
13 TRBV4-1 ASSRGQGTNEKLF
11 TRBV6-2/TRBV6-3 ASSYIWGDEQF
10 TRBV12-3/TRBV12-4 ASSPMGGLQH
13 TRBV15 ATSRDNSGGYEQF
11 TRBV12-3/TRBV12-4 ASSLSRDTEAF
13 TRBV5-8 ASNRYYGQGYGYT
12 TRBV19 ASSIGTGTYEQY
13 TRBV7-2 ASSLDRAADQPQH
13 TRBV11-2 ASSLDPGLADTQY
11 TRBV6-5 ASTWDRVSPLH
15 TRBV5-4 ASSFRGQGAVGNTIY
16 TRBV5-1 ASSLVTGASRSYNEQF
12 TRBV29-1 SVGVPGTSLTQY
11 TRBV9 ASSRDINEKLF
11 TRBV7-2 ASSAGTAGELF
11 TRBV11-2 ASSLDTVYGYT
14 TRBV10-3 AISTSRQGQNQPQH
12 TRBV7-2 ASSPRQGNQPQH
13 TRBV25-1 ASSKPGQGRAEAF
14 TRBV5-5 ASSGGWGQGNEKLF
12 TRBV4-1 ASSQVGQGYGYT
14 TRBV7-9 ASSIARTVSGNTIY
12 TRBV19 ASSNPGQVQPQH
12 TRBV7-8 ASSFITYTDTQY
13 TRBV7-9 ASSRDRAANYGYT
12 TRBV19 ASSIGGGNYGYT
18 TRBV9 ASSVDPTPGSGLSTDTQY
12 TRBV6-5 ASRQLAGGGEQY
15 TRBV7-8 ASSLFSGGQGNEKLF
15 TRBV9 ASSVGSRQGVAETQY
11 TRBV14 ASSQGQGRGAF
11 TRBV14 ASSQAGYYGYT
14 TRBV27 ASSDRGPSGANVLT
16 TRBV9 ASSVDWGDRGRPDTQY
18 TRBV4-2 ASSQGSGMTLSSYNSPLH